The rows below give T cell receptor beta chains drawn from one sample of a study of spatial heterogeneity in lung cancer. MiXCR, applied by TCRdb to the 5' RACE reads, yields one record per CDR3 protein. The sample has 30,000 to 45,000 distinct CDR3 sequences, 7.5% seen once. Material: PBMCs, obtained at surgery. These receptors came from a male donor with early-stage non-small cell lung cancer. Each CDR3 is given without its conserved first and last residue. A D gene is named only where the DNA matches it firmly.

j_call | v_call | d_call | cdr3_length | cdr3_aa
TRBJ2-1 | TRBV7-9 | TRBD2 | 13 | ASSMTSGSQEEQF
TRBJ1-2 | TRBV11-2 | NA | 12 | ASSLGPDTYGYT
TRBJ1-2 | TRBV4-2 | NA | 11 | ASSQEATGGYT
TRBJ2-1 | TRBV11-3 | NA | 13 | ASSNERPPYNEQF
TRBJ2-2 | TRBV2 | NA | 14 | ASSESSRGFTGELF
TRBJ2-1 | TRBV21-1 | NA | 14 | ASSARWDRLFHEQF
TRBJ2-5 | TRBV11-2 | NA | 14 | ASSLLGQVTQETQY
TRBJ1-1 | TRBV6-2/TRBV6-3 | TRBD1 | 11 | ASRLQGSTEAF
TRBJ2-7 | TRBV21-1 | NA | 14 | ASTSTGHRGSYEQY
TRBJ1-1 | TRBV30 | NA | 12 | AWRRGRMNTEAF
TRBJ1-1 | TRBV3-1 | NA | 14 | ASSQESRGIDTEAF
TRBJ1-1 | TRBV20-1 | TRBD1 | 12 | SASSGTGLTEAF
TRBJ2-2 | TRBV27 | NA | 12 | ASSLRQGSGELF
TRBJ2-2 | TRBV2 | NA | 11 | ASSVFVAGELF
TRBJ2-3 | TRBV20-1 | NA | 15 | SARRDGRTAYTDTQY
TRBJ1-3 | TRBV15 | TRBD1 | 15 | ATSRDIQGAAGNTIY
TRBJ2-5 | TRBV29-1 | TRBD2 | 12 | SVAQNGGQETQY
TRBJ2-7 | TRBV6-2/TRBV6-3 | NA | 11 | ASTPVEGYEQY
TRBJ1-4 | TRBV25-1 | NA | 14 | ASSDFTGGSHEKLF
TRBJ1-2 | TRBV4-2 | NA | 13 | ASSHLGGTYDGHT
TRBJ1-1 | TRBV6-6 | TRBD1 | 11 | ASRWDSDTEAF
TRBJ1-1 | TRBV2 | NA | 13 | ASYGVRGRETEAF
TRBJ2-4 | TRBV7-9 | TRBD2 | 15 | ASSSTGRGIAKNIQY
TRBJ2-1 | TRBV6-5 | NA | 13 | ASSSREPTYNEQF
TRBJ1-5 | TRBV29-1 | NA | 10 | SVGEVNQPQH
TRBJ2-1 | TRBV6-2/TRBV6-3 | TRBD2 | 13 | ASIRAGSAYNEQF
TRBJ2-1 | TRBV19 | TRBD2 | 12 | ASKGLAAYNEQF
TRBJ2-1 | TRBV28 | NA | 13 | ASSLLGVSYNEQF
TRBJ1-1 | TRBV7-9 | NA | 12 | ASSLGAVSAEAF
TRBJ1-6 | TRBV7-9 | NA | 11 | ASSRQPNSPLH
TRBJ1-6 | TRBV12-3/TRBV12-4 | NA | 13 | ASSTQESHNSPLH
TRBJ1-4 | TRBV20-1 | TRBD1 | 11 | SAGTGGNEKLF
TRBJ2-3 | TRBV12-3/TRBV12-4 | NA | 9 | ASSPRDTQY
TRBJ2-3 | TRBV7-6 | TRBD2 | 14 | ASSLGPAGGTDTQY
TRBJ2-3 | TRBV4-2 | TRBD2 | 14 | ASSQGGTSGTDTQY
TRBJ2-6 | TRBV5-1 | NA | 16 | ASSLEGQAYSGANVLT
TRBJ2-2 | TRBV27 | TRBD1 | 11 | ASNGQGNGELF
TRBJ2-2 | TRBV18 | NA | 12 | ASSPSWNTGELF
TRBJ2-1 | TRBV21-1 | NA | 14 | ASNPRFYRGDNEQF
TRBJ2-1 | TRBV29-1 | NA | 12 | SVIGENYYNEQF
TRBJ1-5 | TRBV6-2/TRBV6-3 | NA | 10 | ASSYPPQPQH
TRBJ1-6 | TRBV6-6 | TRBD1 | 14 | ASSSDRGSYNSPLH
TRBJ1-4 | TRBV7-9 | NA | 11 | ASRRDVNEKLF
TRBJ2-3 | TRBV24-1 | NA | 14 | ATSVITKDETDTQY
TRBJ1-3 | TRBV5-6 | TRBD1 | 14 | ASSPEGGLSGNTIY
TRBJ2-3 | TRBV7-9 | TRBD2 | 12 | ASNPGSGVDTQY
TRBJ2-1 | TRBV29-1 | NA | 12 | SGKNIGGGREQF
TRBJ1-1 | TRBV12-5 | NA | 11 | ASGFQFDTEAF
TRBJ1-4 | TRBV7-2 | NA | 14 | ASSRNGARVDEKLF
TRBJ2-3 | TRBV2 | NA | 10 | ASGPRPVTQY
TRBJ1-3 | TRBV7-8 | NA | 16 | ASSLRHPGAISGNTIY
TRBJ2-3 | TRBV18 | NA | 10 | ASSPSTDTQY
TRBJ2-7 | TRBV19 | TRBD2 | 14 | ASSLLVAGGRHEQY